This T cell receptor beta chain was identified during a study of response to subunit inactivated influenza vaccine. TCRdb reprocessed the RT-PCR reads via MiXCR and lists one record per CDR3 protein. The sample shows roughly 500,000 distinct CDR3 sequences, approximately 15% of them seen only once. The J segment lost 4 bases and the V segment lost 5 bases, leaving 12 bases of the junction unmatched. Germline V lookup: CDR1 ENHRY, CDR2 SYGVKD. This CDR3 has 17 amino acids. The table lists this clonotype with a few counts. The sequence was obtained from a man aged 45 to 75 who received an inactivated influenza vaccine. This material consisted of CD4+ T cells sorted from PBMCs, taken approximately 25 months after vaccination. The chain carries TRBV10-3 and TRBJ2-2, with 8 bases identical to TRBD1. CDR3 coding DNA: TGTGCCATCAGTCCGTTACCAGGACAGGGAGTCACCGGGGAGCTGTTTTTT. Amino acids: CAISPLPGQGVTGELFF.